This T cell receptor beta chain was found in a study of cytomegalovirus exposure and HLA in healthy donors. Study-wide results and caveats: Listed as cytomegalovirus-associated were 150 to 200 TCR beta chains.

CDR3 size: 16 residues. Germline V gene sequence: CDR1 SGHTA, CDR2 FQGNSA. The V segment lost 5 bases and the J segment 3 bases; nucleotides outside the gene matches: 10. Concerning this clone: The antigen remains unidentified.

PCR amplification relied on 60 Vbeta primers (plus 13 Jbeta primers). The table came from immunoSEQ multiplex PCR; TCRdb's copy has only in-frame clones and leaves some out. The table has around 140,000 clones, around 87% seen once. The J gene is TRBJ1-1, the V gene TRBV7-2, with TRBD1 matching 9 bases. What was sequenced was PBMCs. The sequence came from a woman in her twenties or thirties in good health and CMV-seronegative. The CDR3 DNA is TGTGCCAGCAGCCGAGGGGATACAGGGGGCTACACTGAAGCTTTCTTT. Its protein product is CASSRGDTGGYTEAFF.